The entry below describes one T cell receptor beta chain. Its antigen is unknown. This entry comes from a study of blood T cells in healthy people across ages. The overall study: Per every two T cells, about one barcoded beta molecule was captured by template switching. Study results and limitations: More naive CD4+ cells and higher diversity marked long-lived donors relative to aged donors.

For every donor, a draw yielded approximately 9.8 milliliters of peripheral blood. Total RNA was extracted at no less than 6 micrograms per sample. Sample-barcoded 5' priming and a J-beta primer mix drove a second PCR of about 7 to 11 cycles. TCRdb recomputed calls from the 5' RACE reads with MiXCR, one row per CDR3 protein. The repertoire holds about 900,000 distinct CDR3 sequences, approximately 59% seen once, with 25% to 35% in the top ten. CDR3 size: 15 residues. CDR1 and CDR2 from the germline V gene are KGHSH and LQKENI. This chain connects TRBV18 to TRBJ2-4; TRBD1 aligns across 7 bases. The J call could be wrong; TRBJ2-5 is a better fit for the DNA end. The TCR comes from a man younger than 40 in good health. Sequenced: blood. CDR3 sequence: CASSPVRTGQETQYF. As DNA, the CDR3 is TGTGCCAGCTCACCGGTTCGGACAGGCCAGGAGACCCAGTACTTC.